This T cell receptor (beta chain) appears in the sequencing data of a study of blood T cell repertoires in COVID-19. Study-level background: The United States, Italy and Spain were the sources of the acute and convalescent COVID-19 samples. Sources were T cells, B-cell-depleted T cells, or PBMCs; the material itself was cDNA or gDNA.

As handled by the study authors: Reference gene primer amplification yielded estimated nucleated cell counts. Generated by immunoSEQ multiplex PCR, the TCRdb table keeps only in-frame clones and is missing some. V, J and clone size are taken as reported in that table, and D and trimming were inferred from the DNA itself. The sample lists about 180,000 clones, roughly 85% occurring once. Germline-derived CDR1 and CDR2 are KGHSH and LQKENI. The germline V and J ends were trimmed by 3 bases and 0 bases, with 9 bases remaining between them. The CDR3 is 15 amino acids. The chain recombines TRBV18 with TRBJ2-1, with a tentative D call TRBD2 (5 bases). The TCR sequence derives from a man in his sixties with acute or convalescent COVID-19. Sequenced sample: peripheral blood. The CDR3 nucleotides read TGTGCCAGCTCACCCCTTGGACTCTCCTACAATGAGCAGTTCTTC. As protein: CASSPLGLSYNEQFF.